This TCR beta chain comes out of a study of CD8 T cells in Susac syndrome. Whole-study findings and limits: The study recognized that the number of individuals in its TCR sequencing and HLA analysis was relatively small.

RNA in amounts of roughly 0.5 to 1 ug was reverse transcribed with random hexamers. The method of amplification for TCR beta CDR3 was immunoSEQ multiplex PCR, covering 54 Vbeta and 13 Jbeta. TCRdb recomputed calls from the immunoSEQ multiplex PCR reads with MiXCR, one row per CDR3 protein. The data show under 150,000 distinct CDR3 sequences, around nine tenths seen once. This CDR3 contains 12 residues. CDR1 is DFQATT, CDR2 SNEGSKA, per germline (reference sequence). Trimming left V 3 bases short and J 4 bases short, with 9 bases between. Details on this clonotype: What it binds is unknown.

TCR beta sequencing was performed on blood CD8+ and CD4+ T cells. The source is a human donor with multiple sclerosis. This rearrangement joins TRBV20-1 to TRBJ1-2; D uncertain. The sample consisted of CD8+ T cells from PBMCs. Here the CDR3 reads CSASGEFYGYTF. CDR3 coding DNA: TGCAGTGCTAGTGGGGAGTTCTATGGCTACACCTTC.